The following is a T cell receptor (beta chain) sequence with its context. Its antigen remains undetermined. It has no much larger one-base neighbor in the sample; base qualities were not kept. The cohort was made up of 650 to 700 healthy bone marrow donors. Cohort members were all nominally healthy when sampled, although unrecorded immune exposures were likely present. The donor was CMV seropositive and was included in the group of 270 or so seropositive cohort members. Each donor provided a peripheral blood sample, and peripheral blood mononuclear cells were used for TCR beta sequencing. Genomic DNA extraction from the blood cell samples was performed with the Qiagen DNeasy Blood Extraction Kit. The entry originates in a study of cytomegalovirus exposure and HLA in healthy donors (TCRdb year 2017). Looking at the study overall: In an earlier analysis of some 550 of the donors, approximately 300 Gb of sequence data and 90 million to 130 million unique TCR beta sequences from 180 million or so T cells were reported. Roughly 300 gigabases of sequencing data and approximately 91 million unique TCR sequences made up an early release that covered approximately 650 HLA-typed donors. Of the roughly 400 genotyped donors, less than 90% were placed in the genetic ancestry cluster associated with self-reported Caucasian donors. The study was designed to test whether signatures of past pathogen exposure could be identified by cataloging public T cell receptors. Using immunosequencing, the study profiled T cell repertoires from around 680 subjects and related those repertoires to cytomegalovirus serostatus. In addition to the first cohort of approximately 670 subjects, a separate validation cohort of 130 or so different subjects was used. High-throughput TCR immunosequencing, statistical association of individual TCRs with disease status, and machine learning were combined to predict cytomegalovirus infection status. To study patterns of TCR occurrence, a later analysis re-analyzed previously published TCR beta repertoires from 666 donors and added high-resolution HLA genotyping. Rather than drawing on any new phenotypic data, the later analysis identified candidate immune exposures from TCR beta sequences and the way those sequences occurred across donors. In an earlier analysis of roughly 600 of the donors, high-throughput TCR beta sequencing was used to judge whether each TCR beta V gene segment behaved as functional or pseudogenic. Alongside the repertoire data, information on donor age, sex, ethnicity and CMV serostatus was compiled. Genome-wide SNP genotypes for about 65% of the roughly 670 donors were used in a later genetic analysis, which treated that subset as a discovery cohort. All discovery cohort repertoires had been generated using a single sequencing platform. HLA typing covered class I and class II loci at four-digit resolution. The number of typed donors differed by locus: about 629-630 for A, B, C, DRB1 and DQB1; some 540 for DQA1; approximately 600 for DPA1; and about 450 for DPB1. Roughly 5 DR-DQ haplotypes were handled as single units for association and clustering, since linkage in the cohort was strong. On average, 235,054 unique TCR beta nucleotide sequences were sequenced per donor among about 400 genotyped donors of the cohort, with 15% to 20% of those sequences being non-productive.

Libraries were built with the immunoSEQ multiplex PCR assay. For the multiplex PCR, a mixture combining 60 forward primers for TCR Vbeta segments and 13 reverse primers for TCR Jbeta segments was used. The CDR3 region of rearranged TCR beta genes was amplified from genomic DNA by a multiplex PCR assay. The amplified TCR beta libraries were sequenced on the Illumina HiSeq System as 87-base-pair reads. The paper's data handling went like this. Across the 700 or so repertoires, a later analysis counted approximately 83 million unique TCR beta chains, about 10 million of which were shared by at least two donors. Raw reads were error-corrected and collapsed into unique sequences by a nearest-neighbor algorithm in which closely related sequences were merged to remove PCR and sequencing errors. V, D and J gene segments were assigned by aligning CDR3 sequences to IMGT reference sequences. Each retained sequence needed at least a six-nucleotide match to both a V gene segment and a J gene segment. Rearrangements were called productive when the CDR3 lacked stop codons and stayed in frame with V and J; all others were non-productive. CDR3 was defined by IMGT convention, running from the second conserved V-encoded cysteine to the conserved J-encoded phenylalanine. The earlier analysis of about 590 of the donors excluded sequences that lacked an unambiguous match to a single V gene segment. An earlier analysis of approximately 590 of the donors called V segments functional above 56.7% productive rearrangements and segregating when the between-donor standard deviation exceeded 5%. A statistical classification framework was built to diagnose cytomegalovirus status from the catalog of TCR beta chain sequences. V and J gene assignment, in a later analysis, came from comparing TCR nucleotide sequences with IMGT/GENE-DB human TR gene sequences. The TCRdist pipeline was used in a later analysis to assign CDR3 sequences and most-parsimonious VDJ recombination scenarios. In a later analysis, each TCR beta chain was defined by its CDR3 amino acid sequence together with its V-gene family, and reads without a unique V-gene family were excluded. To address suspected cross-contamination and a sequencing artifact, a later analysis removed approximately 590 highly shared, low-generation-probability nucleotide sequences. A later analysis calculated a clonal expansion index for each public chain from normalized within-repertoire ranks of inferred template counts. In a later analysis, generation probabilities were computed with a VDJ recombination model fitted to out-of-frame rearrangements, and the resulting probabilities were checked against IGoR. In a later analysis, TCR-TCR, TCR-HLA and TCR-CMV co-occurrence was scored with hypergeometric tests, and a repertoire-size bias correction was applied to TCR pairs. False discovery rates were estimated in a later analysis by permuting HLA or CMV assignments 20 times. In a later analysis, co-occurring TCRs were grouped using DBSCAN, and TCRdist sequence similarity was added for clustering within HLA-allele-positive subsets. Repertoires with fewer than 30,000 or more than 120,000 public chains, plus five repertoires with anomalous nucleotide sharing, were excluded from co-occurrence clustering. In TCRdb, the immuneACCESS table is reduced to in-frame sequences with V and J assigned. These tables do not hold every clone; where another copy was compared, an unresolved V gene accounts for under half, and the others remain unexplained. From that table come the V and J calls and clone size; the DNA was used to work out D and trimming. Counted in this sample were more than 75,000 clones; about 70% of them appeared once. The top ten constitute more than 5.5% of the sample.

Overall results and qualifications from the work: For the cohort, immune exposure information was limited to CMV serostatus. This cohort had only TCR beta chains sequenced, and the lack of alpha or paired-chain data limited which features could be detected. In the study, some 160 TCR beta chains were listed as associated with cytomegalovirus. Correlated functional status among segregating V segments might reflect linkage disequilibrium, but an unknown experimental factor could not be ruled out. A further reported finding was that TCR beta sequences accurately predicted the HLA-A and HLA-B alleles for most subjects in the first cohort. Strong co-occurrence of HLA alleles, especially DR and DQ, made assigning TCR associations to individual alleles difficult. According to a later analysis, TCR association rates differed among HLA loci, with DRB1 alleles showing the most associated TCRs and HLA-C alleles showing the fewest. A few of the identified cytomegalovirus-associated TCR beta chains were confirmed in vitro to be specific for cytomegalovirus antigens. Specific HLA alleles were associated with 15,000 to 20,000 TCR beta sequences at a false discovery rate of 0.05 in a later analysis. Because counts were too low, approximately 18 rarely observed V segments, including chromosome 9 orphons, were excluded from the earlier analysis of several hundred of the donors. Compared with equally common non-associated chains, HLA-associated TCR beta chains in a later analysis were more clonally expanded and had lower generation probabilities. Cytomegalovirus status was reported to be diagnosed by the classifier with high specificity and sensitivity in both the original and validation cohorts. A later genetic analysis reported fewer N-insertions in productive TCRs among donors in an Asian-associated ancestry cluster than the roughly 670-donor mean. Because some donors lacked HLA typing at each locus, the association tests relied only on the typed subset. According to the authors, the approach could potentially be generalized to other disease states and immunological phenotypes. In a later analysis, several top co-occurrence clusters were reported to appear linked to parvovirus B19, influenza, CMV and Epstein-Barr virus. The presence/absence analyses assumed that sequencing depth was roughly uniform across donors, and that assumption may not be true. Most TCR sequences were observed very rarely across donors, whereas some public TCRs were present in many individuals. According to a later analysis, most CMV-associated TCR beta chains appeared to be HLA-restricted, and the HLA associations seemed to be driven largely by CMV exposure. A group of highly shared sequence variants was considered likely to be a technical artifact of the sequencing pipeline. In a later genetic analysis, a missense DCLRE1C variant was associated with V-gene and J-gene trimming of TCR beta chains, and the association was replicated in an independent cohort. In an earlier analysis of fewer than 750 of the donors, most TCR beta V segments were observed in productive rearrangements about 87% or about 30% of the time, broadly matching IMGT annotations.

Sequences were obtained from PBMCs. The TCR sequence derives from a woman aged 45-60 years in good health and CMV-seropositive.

This receptor carries the CDR3 CASSLEAGAVYNEQFF. The DNA is as follows: TGCGCCAGCAGCTTGGAGGCAGGGGCGGTCTACAATGAGCAGTTCTTC. Here the chain combines TRBV5-1 and TRBJ2-1; TRBD1 is a possible D gene, resting on 6 matching bases. The CDR3 spans 16 residues, from the cysteine through the phenylalanine. Kept here is only the CDR3 DNA, which spans 48 bases and is read in frame from base 1. CDR1 and CDR2 are read off the germline V gene as SGHRS and YFSETQ. V sheds 0 bases and J sheds 3 bases, leaving 13 bases between their ends.